This record looks at one TCR delta chain sequence and its context. Its specificity is unknown. This sample stems from a study of delta chains in infants with herpesvirus infections. Overall study context: From birth, Ugandan infants were followed prospectively for primary CMV infection.

Study results and caveats: The public clonotype might exist undetected in CMV-uninfected infants. Among around 19 CMV-infected infants, several showed the public Vdelta1 clonotype.

V lost 1 base to trimming and J lost 11 bases; unmatched junction nucleotides: 15. CDR1 is TSWWSYY and CDR2 is QGS in the germline V gene. This CDR3 is built from 17 residues. TCR cDNA was made from PBMC RNA with gamma- and delta-chain-specific primers. With CATT, TCRdb re-called clones from the RT-PCR reads. The sample holds 450 to 600 delta-chain clones, roughly three fifths seen once. The chain links TRDV1 to TRDJ1, with 11 bases that match TRDD3. The TCR sequence derives from a human donor who was a Ugandan infant, either HIV-exposed or HIV-unexposed (not recorded which). The starting material was peripheral blood, obtained at time point 5 of longitudinal follow-up. CDR3 bases: TGTGCTCTTGGGGAACCGACCCCCACGTGGGGGATACGGAGGCTCATCTTT. This gives the protein CALGEPTPTWGIRRLIF.